This T cell receptor beta chain emerged from a study of blood T cell repertoires in COVID-19. Overall study context: Samples taken during acute and convalescent COVID-19 were collected in the United States, Italy and Spain. T cells, B-cell-depleted T cells, or PBMCs provided the cDNA or gDNA that served as material.

Measured with immunoSEQ multiplex PCR; TCRdb has only the in-frame clones, and not every one. The sample carries 250,000 to 350,000 clones, 70% to 85% recorded once. V lost 4 bases, J lost 2 bases, and 6 bases stayed unmatched. Germline-derived CDR1 and CDR2 are LGHNA and YNFKEQ. The CDR3 sequence is 16 residues long. Sequencing was performed on peripheral blood. The origin of this receptor is a human donor with COVID-19, enrolled during active disease. The donor label of this sample is uncertain. The chain uses TRBV4-2 and TRBJ2-3, with 10 nucleotides matching TRBD2. For the CDR3, the DNA is TGTGCCAGCAGCCTACCTAGCGGGAGCCCCACAGATACGCAGTATTTT. Translating it yields CASSLPSGSPTDTQYF.